One sample yielded the 18 T cell receptor beta chains listed below, sequenced in a study of shared clonotypes between healthy human individuals. The repertoire was sequenced with immunoSEQ multiplex PCR; TCRdb's copy has only in-frame clones and lacks some. This sample has almost 750,000 clones, with over 55% found just once. The sample comprised memory CD4+ T cells sorted from blood. Regarding subset: CD45RA-negative fraction. All receptors derive from a woman between 25 and 40 years old in good health.

The rearrangement links TRBV7-8 to TRBJ2-1; 9 nucleotides match TRBD2. V shed 7 bases, J shed 10 bases, and the junction held 11 bases outside the gene matches. CDR1 is SGHVS, CDR2 FQNEAQ, per germline. CDR3 length: 14 amino acids. CDR3 coding DNA: TGTGCCAGCAATCTAGCGGGATTGGGTCGGGAGCAGTTCTTC. Translating gives CASNLAGLGREQFF.

The rearrangement uses TRBV7-2 and TRBJ2-1; the D is unclear. V gave up 0 bases and J gave up 2 bases, with 5 bases separating them. The CDR3 loop spans 14 amino acids. Looked up from germline, CDR1 is SGHTA and CDR2 is FQGNSA. CDR3 DNA: TGTGCCAGCAGCTTAGCACGACCCTACAATGAGCAGTTCTTC. It yields the protein CASSLARPYNEQFF.

This clone was recorded once. The chain links TRBV7-4 to TRBJ2-5; no firm D call. CDR1 is SGHVT and CDR2 is SQSDAQ in the germline V gene. The CDR3 length is 13 residues. With 3 bases removed from V and 1 base from J, the gap between germline ends came to 6 bases. As DNA, the CDR3 is TGTGCCAGCAGCTTGGTAGGCCAAGAGACCCAGTACTTC. It specifies CASSLVGQETQYF.

V and J are TRBV11-1 and TRBJ2-7, with TRBD2 matching over 7 bases. Trimming removed 0 bases from V and 2 bases from J; junction bases left unmatched: 4. Germline V CDR1 and CDR2: SGHAT, FQDESV (reference sequence). The CDR3 runs 15 residues. The CDR3 sequence: CASSLALAATYEQYF. As DNA, the CDR3 is TGTGCCAGCAGCTTAGCTCTAGCGGCCACCTACGAGCAGTACTTC.

The sample holds a few counts of this clone. CDR3 sequence (DNA): TGTGCCAGCAGACCCCTGGGTGAGCAGGCTCCGAATCAGCCCCAGCATTTT. Protein: CASRPLGEQAPNQPQHF. V is TRBV28 and J is TRBJ1-5; D is undetermined. V was shortened by 6 bases and J by 4 bases, with 22 bases between the two germline ends. Looked up from germline, CDR1 is MDHEN and CDR2 is SYDVKM. The CDR3 is 17 residues long.

The chain combines TRBV9 with TRBJ2-1; the D gene is possibly TRBD2 (5 bases). V lost 0 bases and J 8 bases, leaving 9 bases between the germline ends. Germline values: CDR1 SGDLS, CDR2 YYNGEE. This CDR3 is 13 amino acids long. CDR3 in DNA: TGTGCCAGCAGCGTAGGGGTTAGCGATGAGCAGTTCTTC. Protein: CASSVGVSDEQFF.

The chain is built from TRBV6-5 and TRBJ2-1, with D possibly being TRBD2 (6 bases). The V gene lost 4 bases and the J gene lost 5 bases, with 12 bases spanning the gap. The CDR3 runs to 14 residues. CDR1 and CDR2 (germline): MNHEY, SVGAGI. The CDR3 protein is CASSSSGGDNEQFF. The DNA of the CDR3 is TGTGCCAGCAGTTCCTCCGGAGGGGACAATGAGCAGTTCTTC.

V and J are TRBV14 and TRBJ2-7; D unresolved. The CDR3 is 15 residues long. V was clipped by 1 base and J by 2 bases, with 12 bases between them. CDR1 is SGHDN and CDR2 is FVKESK in the germline V gene. CDR3: CASSQGGSGAYEQYF. The CDR3, as DNA: TGTGCCAGCAGCCAAGGGGGATCCGGTGCCTACGAGCAGTACTTC.

The chain is built from TRBV30 and TRBJ2-3; TRBD2 is a possible D gene (5 bases). This CDR3 has 15 amino acids. CDR1 and CDR2 (germline): GTSNPN, SVGIG (reference sequence). Trimming stripped 0 bases from V and 2 bases from J, with 12 bases between. CDR3 sequence reads: CAWSVRGRITDTQYF. CDR3 sequence (DNA): TGTGCCTGGAGTGTACGAGGGCGGATCACAGATACGCAGTATTTT.

The chain is built from TRBV25-1 and TRBJ2-5; D is unresolved. With the DNA end fitting TRBJ2-7 better, the J assignment may be wrong. CDR3 size: 14 residues. CDR1 MGHDK and CDR2 SYGVNS come from the germline V gene. CDR3 sequence reads: CASSKGPNGGEQYF. CDR3 nucleotide sequence: TGTGCCAGCAGTAAAGGACCGAATGGCGGCGAGCAGTACTTC.

The gene calls are TRBV2 and TRBJ1-1, with D unclear. Germline CDR1 and CDR2: SNHLY and FYNNEI. The CDR3 has 12 residues. Trimming took 7 bases from V and 4 from J, leaving 10 bases between them. The CDR3 sequence: CASNVQITEAFF. CDR3 coding DNA: TGTGCCAGCAATGTTCAGATCACTGAAGCTTTCTTT. Full variable domain (outside the CDR3, taken from reference TRBV2 and TRBJ1-1): EPEVTQTPSHQVTQMGQEVILRCVPISNHLYFYWYRQILGQKVEFLVSFYNNEISEKSEIFDDQFSVERPDGSNFTLKIRSTKLEDSAMYFCASNVQITEAFFGQGTRLTVV.

This clone has more than one count but fewer than ten. V and J are TRBV5-5 and TRBJ2-7; tentatively, D is TRBD1 (5 bases). CDR3 length: 13 residues. The germline V and J ends were trimmed by 0 bases and 10 bases, with 14 bases remaining between them. Germline CDR1 is SGHKS and CDR2 is YYEKEE (reference sequence). The CDR3, as DNA: TGTGCCAGCAGCTTGGGAGGTCCGCAGGGACAGTACTTC. Protein: CASSLGGPQGQYF.

The chain recombines TRBV19 with TRBJ2-1; D gene ambiguous. Germline V gene lookup returns CDR1 LNHDA and CDR2 SQIVND (reference sequence). V lost 2 bases, J lost 0 bases, and 8 bases lay in between. This CDR3 has 15 residues. The CDR3 bases are TGTGCCAGTAGTATACATAAATCCTCCTACAATGAGCAGTTCTTC. Protein product: CASSIHKSSYNEQFF.

This clone was found once. The CDR3 spells CASSPPGLRARNEQFF. CDR3 coding DNA: TGTGCCAGCAGCCCCCCCGGACTAAGGGCCAGGAATGAGCAGTTCTTC. This chain connects TRBV9 to TRBJ2-1; D might be TRBD2 (6 bases). The CDR3 contains 16 residues. V gave up 4 bases and J gave up 7 bases, with 21 bases separating them. CDR1 is SGDLS and CDR2 is YYNGEE in the germline V gene.

The genes are TRBV7-9 and TRBJ2-6; no firm D call. V lost 4 bases and J 1 base, leaving 17 bases between the germline ends. Germline V gives CDR1 SEHNR, CDR2 FQNEAQ (reference sequence). The CDR3 runs 18 residues. CDR3 DNA: TGTGCCAGCAGCTACCGACGTCCTGGGGTGTCTGGGGCCAACGTCCTGACTTTC. It is translated as CASSYRRPGVSGANVLTF. The full variable domain, its missing parts supplied by reference TRBV7-9 and TRBJ2-6, is DTGVSQNPRHKITKRGQNVTFRCDPISEHNRLYWYRQTLGQGPEFLTYFQNEAQLEKSRLLSDRFSAERPKGSFSTLEIQRTEQGDSAMYLCASSYRRPGVSGANVLTFGAGSRLTVL.

The rearrangement uses TRBV10-3 and TRBJ2-3; 11 bases map to TRBD2. With 7 bases clipped from V and 3 bases from J, the junction kept 15 bases outside the gene matches. The CDR3 runs 18 residues. CDR1 is ENHRY and CDR2 is SYGVKD in the germline V gene. In DNA form, the CDR3 reads TGTGCCATCAAAAAGCTAGCGGGAGGCCTCCTCGGTACAGATACGCAGTATTTT. This translates into CAIKKLAGGLLGTDTQYF.

The chain joins TRBV30 to TRBJ1-2; D is unresolved. V gave up 4 bases and J gave up 1 base, with 16 bases separating them. Germline loops: CDR1 GTSNPN, CDR2 SVGIG (reference sequence). CDR3 size: 15 residues. The CDR3 spells CAWIKEAGINYGYTF. The CDR3 DNA reads TGTGCCTGGATTAAGGAAGCCGGAATTAACTATGGCTACACCTTC.

The rearrangement joins TRBV28 to TRBJ1-2; D gene unclear. From germline, CDR1 is MDHEN and CDR2 SYDVKM. This CDR3 spans 13 amino acids. Deletions cut 3 bases from V and 4 bases from J, with 9 bases between. Here the CDR3 DNA reads TGTGCCAGCAGTTTGGGCAGGCTCTATGGCTACACCTTC. Translating it yields CASSLGRLYGYTF.